These 9 T cell receptor beta chains came from one sample sequenced in a study of long-term antiretroviral therapy in people with HIV. The immunoSEQ assay was v3.0, run at survey level. Clones were sequenced by immunoSEQ multiplex PCR, and TCRdb holds only the in-frame ones, with some missing. Of roughly 33,000 clones listed, about 74% are singletons. Material: unsorted PBMCs, obtained 2 years after starting antiretroviral therapy. These receptors originate from a woman between 50 and 59 years old with HIV.

V is TRBV5-1 and J is TRBJ2-1; 10 bases fit TRBD2. Per germline, CDR1 SGHRS and CDR2 YFSETQ. J gave up 5 bases and V 0 bases, and 5 bases lay outside the gene matches. This CDR3 comprises 16 residues. The CDR3 nucleotides read TGCGCCAGCAGCTTGGCCCGAGGACTAGCGGACAATGAGCAGTTCTTC. The encoded protein is CASSLARGLADNEQFF.

The chain links TRBV7-3 to TRBJ2-2; TRBD1 agrees at 9 bases. The CDR3 runs 14 residues. V lost 5 bases to trimming and J lost 3 bases; unmatched junction nucleotides: 1. CDR1 and CDR2 from the germline V gene are SGHTA and FQGTGA. The CDR3 DNA reads TGTGCCAGCAGCCGACAGGGGGACACCGGGGAGCTGTTTTTT. It translates to CASSRQGDTGELFF.

J is TRBJ1-1 and V is TRBV2; maybe TRBD1 (6 bases). CDR3 length: 12 amino acids. V dropped 7 bases and J dropped 11 bases, with 17 bases sitting between them. Looked up from germline, CDR1 is SNHLY and CDR2 is FYNNEI. CDR3 sequence: CASKQGRAGAFF. CDR3 in DNA: TGTGCCAGCAAGCAGGGGAGGGCTGGGGCTTTCTTT.

The V and J genes are TRBV10-2 and TRBJ2-2; 7 bases align to TRBD1. The V gene end was trimmed by 4 bases and the J gene end by 6 bases; junction bases not matched to a gene: 2. The CDR3 contains 13 residues. Germline lookup yields CDR1 WSHSY and CDR2 SAAADI. Here the CDR3 DNA reads TGCGCCAGCAGTGGACAGGGTCCCGGGGAGCTGTTTTTT. Translation gives CASSGQGPGELFF.

V gene TRBV29-1 combines with J gene TRBJ1-1; no reliable D call. Trimming left V 3 bases short and J 8 bases short, with 10 bases between. The CDR3 is 11 residues long. Germline V gene lookup returns CDR1 SQVTM and CDR2 ANQGSEA. CDR3 sequence (DNA): TGCAGCGTTGATAGTAGCAGGGAAGCTTTCTTT. This translates into CSVDSSREAFF. Based on the CDR3 plus reference TRBV29-1 and TRBJ1-1, the full variable domain is SAVISQKPSRDICQRGTSLTIQCQVDSQVTMMFWYRQQPGQSLTLIATANQGSEATYESGFVIDKFPISRPNLTFSTLTVSNMSPEDSSIYLCSVDSSREAFFGQGTRLTVV.

V and J are TRBV5-1 and TRBJ2-7; 8 bases are a match to TRBD2. The V and J ends lost 3 bases and 2 bases, in that order; junction bases with no gene match: 13. Germline values: CDR1 SGHRS, CDR2 YFSETQ. CDR3 size: 17 residues. CDR3 loop: CASSSTTGLAIAYEQYV. The CDR3 coding sequence is TGCGCCAGCAGCTCCACAACTGGACTAGCCATAGCCTACGAGCAGTACGTC.

The chain combines TRBV4-1 with TRBJ1-2, with 8 bases aligning to TRBD1. CDR1 is MGHRA, CDR2 YSYEKL, per germline. The CDR3 is 17 residues long. V shed 0 bases, J shed 5 bases, and the junction held 11 bases outside the gene matches. The CDR3 protein is CASSQDGAGGASYGYTF. In DNA, the CDR3 is TGCGCCAGCAGCCAAGATGGGGCAGGGGGCGCGTCTTATGGCTACACCTTC.

The gene calls are TRBV30 and TRBJ1-1, with TRBD1 as a possible D gene (5 bases). Germline V gives CDR1 GTSNPN, CDR2 SVGIG (reference sequence). This CDR3 comprises 15 residues. Trimming stripped 3 bases from V and 1 base from J, with 15 bases between. The CDR3 loop reads CAWRSDPGPNTEAFF. CDR3 DNA sequence: TGTGCCTGGAGGTCCGACCCAGGGCCGAACACTGAAGCTTTCTTT.

This sequence joins TRBV4-1 and TRBJ1-6, with 10 bases that match TRBD1. The trim removed 4 bases at V and 7 bases at J, leaving 7 bases unmatched. The CDR3 is 16 residues long. Per germline, CDR1 MGHRA and CDR2 YSYEKL. CDR3 DNA sequence: TGCGCCAGCAGCCGCCGGGACAGGGGAGAAAATTCACCCCTCCACTTT. This translates into CASSRRDRGENSPLHF.